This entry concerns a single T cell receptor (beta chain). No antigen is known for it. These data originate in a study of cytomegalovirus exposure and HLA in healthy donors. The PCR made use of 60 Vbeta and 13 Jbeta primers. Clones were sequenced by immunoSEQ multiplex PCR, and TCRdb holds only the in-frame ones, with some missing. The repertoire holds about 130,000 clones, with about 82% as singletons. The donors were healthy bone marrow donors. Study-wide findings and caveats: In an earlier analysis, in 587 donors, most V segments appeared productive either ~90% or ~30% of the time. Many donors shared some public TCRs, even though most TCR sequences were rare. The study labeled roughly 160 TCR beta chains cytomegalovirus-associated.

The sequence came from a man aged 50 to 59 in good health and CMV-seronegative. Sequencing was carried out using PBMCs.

CDR3 in amino acids: CASSLGTAGNTIYF. In DNA form, the CDR3 reads TGTGCCAGCAGCTTAGGAACAGCTGGAAACACCATATATTTT. This chain joins TRBV7-8 and TRBJ1-3; D call uncertain. The germline V gene encodes CDR1 SGHVS and CDR2 FQNEAQ. This CDR3 is 14 amino acids long. Trimming shortened V by 1 base and J by 2 bases, and 6 bases separated the two germline ends. The full variable domain, with the rest looked up from reference TRBV7-8 and TRBJ1-3, is GAGVSQSPRYKVAKRGQDVALRCDPISGHVSLFWYQQALGQGPEFLTYFQNEAQLDKSGLPSDRFFAERPEGSVSTLKIQRTQQEDSAVYLCASSLGTAGNTIYFGEGSWLTVV.